The rows below give T cell receptor beta chains drawn from one sample of a study of T cell changes during pregnancy in multiple sclerosis. The repertoire was sequenced with immunoSEQ multiplex PCR; TCRdb's copy has only in-frame clones and lacks some. The table includes roughly 97,000 clones, approximately 90% detected once. Sequencing was performed on peripheral blood, taken in the second trimester of pregnancy. These receptors were collected from a female donor in good health, enrolled as a control in a pregnancy study. CDR3s include the opening cysteine and the closing phenylalanine or tryptophan. D genes are given only for firm matches. The listing skips clone size in some rows; elsewhere it reads once, few, many or a size class.

j_call cdr3_length v_call d_call clone_size cdr3_aa cdr3_nt
TRBJ1-6 17 TRBV2 TRBD1 few CASGRTGISPPHSPLHF TGTGCCAGCGGAAGGACAGGGATATCCCCCCCGCATTCACCCCTCCACTTT
TRBJ1-2 13 TRBV15 NA NA CATSRGVRSGYTF TGTGCCACCAGCAGGGGAGTGCGGAGCGGCTACACCTTC
TRBJ2-2 17 TRBV4-2 TRBD2 NA CASSILSGLAGAGELFF TGTGCCAGCAGCATACTATCGGGACTAGCGGGTGCCGGGGAGCTGTTTTTT
TRBJ1-1 16 TRBV18 TRBD1 once CASSPTSRGLYTEAFF TGTGCCAGCTCACCTACCTCCAGGGGGCTGTACACTGAAGCTTTCTTT
TRBJ1-4 15 TRBV28 NA NA CACGEATRSGEKLFF TGTGCCTGTGGAGAGGCAACCCGTTCAGGGGAAAAACTGTTTTTT
TRBJ1-1 14 TRBV5-1 NA NA CASSLGGEATEAFF TGCGCCAGCAGCTTGGGGGGGGAGGCCACTGAAGCTTTCTTT
TRBJ1-2 13 TRBV28 NA NA CASSLPRNYGYTF TGTGCCAGCAGCCTCCCCAGGAACTATGGCTACACCTTC
TRBJ2-1 14 TRBV27 NA NA CASSFFSSYNEQFF TGTGCCAGCAGTTTTTTCAGCTCCTACAATGAGCAGTTCTTC
TRBJ1-2 12 TRBV19 NA NA CASSAENYGYTF TGTGCCAGTAGTGCCGAGAACTATGGCTACACCTTC
TRBJ1-6 19 TRBV27 TRBD1 NA CASSLYPGQGASYNSPLHF TGTGCCAGCAGTTTATATCCGGGACAGGGGGCCTCCTATAATTCACCCCTCCACTTT
TRBJ1-4 17 TRBV5-8 NA NA CASSPPGRGRVGEKLFF TGTGCCAGCAGTCCCCCCGGAAGGGGCAGGGTCGGAGAAAAACTGTTTTTT